The 8 T cell receptor beta chains presented below share a single source sample, sequenced in a study of neoadjuvant anti-PD-1 for oral cavity cancer. Only in-frame clones appear in the TCRdb table, and some are missing; sequencing was by immunoSEQ multiplex PCR. The sample yields around 16,000 clones, roughly 78% seen once. Sequencing used PBMCs, obtained before nivolumab (anti-PD-1) treatment. The receptors originated from a person between 40 and 80 years old with oral cavity squamous cell carcinoma.

The chain joins TRBV5-1 to TRBJ2-2; no clear D. V lost 4 bases, J lost 4 bases, and 8 bases lay in between. Per germline, CDR1 SGHRS and CDR2 YFSETQ. The CDR3 is 13 residues long. In DNA, the CDR3 is TGCGCCAGCAGCCCAACACCCACCGGGGAGCTGTTTTTT. Protein sequence: CASSPTPTGELFF.

J is TRBJ2-5 and V is TRBV11-2, with D perhaps being TRBD1 or TRBD2 (5 bases each). Trimming removed 2 bases from V and 0 bases from J, with 13 bases in between. This CDR3 comprises 16 residues. CDR1 is SGHAT and CDR2 is FQNNGV in the germline V gene. CDR3 DNA sequence: TGTGCCAGCAGCTTATATGTCGGGGCGTACCAAGAGACCCAGTACTTC. It encodes CASSLYVGAYQETQYF.

The chain couples TRBV30 to TRBJ1-1; no firm D call. The V gene lost 0 bases and the J gene lost 7 bases, with 6 bases spanning the gap. The CDR3 sequence is 11 residues long. CDR1 and CDR2 from the germline V gene are GTSNPN and SVGIG (reference sequence). For the CDR3, the DNA is TGTGCCTGGAGTGTATCGCGTGAAGCTTTCTTT. Its protein product is CAWSVSREAFF.

The chain has TRBV2 and TRBJ2-3, with 8 nucleotides matching TRBD2. Germline-derived CDR1 and CDR2 are SNHLY and FYNNEI. The V and J ends lost 1 base and 2 bases, in that order; junction bases with no gene match: 2. The CDR3 is made up of 15 amino acids. The CDR3 DNA reads TGTGCCAGCAGTGAAGGTGGACTAGCCACAGATACGCAGTATTTT. Encoded protein: CASSEGGLATDTQYF. Full variable domain (remainder filled in from reference TRBV2 and TRBJ2-3): EPEVTQTPSHQVTQMGQEVILRCVPISNHLYFYWYRQILGQKVEFLVSFYNNEISEKSEIFDDQFSVERPDGSNFTLKIRSTKLEDSAMYFCASSEGGLATDTQYFGPGTRLTVL.

The V call is TRBV19, the J call TRBJ1-3, with D possibly TRBD1 on 5 matching bases. The CDR3 consists of 17 residues. Germline assignment: CDR1 LNHDA and CDR2 SQIVND (reference sequence). V lost 2 bases, J lost 4 bases, and 18 bases lay in between. CDR3 loop: CASSIFFGQGAGNTIYF. CDR3 nucleotides: TGTGCCAGTAGTATATTCTTCGGCCAGGGCGCAGGAAACACCATATATTTT.

The gene calls are TRBV6-1 and TRBJ2-1; the D gene is possibly TRBD2 (5 bases). Trimming took off 6 bases at V and 0 bases at J, with 12 bases between the two ends. Germline V gene data show CDR1 as MNHNS and CDR2 as SASEGT. CDR3 size: 15 residues. The CDR3 DNA is TGTGCCAGCAGGGCCTATGGGAGCTCCTACAATGAGCAGTTCTTC. Translated, it gives CASRAYGSSYNEQFF.

The chain combines TRBV19 with TRBJ2-1, with a possible D match to TRBD2 (6 bases). This CDR3 comprises 13 residues. Germline V gives CDR1 LNHDA, CDR2 SQIVND (reference sequence). V lost 8 bases and J lost 2, with 10 bases in between. CDR3 amino acids: CASRGTPYNEQFF. As DNA, the CDR3 is TGTGCCAGTCGGGGGACGCCCTACAATGAGCAGTTCTTC.

This sequence joins TRBV7-9 and TRBJ1-1; the match to TRBD1 covers 7 bases. J lost 5 bases, V lost 10 bases, and 10 bases had no gene match. CDR3 length equals 13 residues. CDR1 is SEHNR, CDR2 FQNEAQ, per germline (reference sequence). The CDR3 coding sequence is TGTGCCACCGAGAGGGCAGGGGGTACTGAAGCTTTCTTT. Encoded protein: CATERAGGTEAFF.